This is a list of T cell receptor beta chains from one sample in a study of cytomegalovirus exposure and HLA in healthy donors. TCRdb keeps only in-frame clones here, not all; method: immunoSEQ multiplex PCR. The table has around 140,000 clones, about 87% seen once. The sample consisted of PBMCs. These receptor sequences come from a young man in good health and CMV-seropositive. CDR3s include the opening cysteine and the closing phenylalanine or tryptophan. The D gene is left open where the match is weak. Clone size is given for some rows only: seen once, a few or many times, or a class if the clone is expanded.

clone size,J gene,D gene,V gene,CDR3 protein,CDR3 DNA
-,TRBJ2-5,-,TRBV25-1,CASSEGRGFPWQETQYF,TGTGCCAGCAGTGAAGGGCGAGGGTTTCCCTGGCAAGAGACCCAGTACTTC
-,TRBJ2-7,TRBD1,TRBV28,CASSGTGWYEQYF,TGTGCCAGCAGCGGGACAGGGTGGTACGAGCAGTACTTC
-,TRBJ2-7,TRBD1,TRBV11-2,CASSLGRGQGAREQYF,TGTGCCAGCAGCTTAGGGCGGGGACAGGGGGCGCGAGAGCAGTACTTC
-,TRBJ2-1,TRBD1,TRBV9,CASSAPPGQDNEQFF,TGTGCCAGCAGCGCTCCCCCGGGACAGGACAATGAGCAGTTCTTC
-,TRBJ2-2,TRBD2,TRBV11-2,CASRSTGRAVTGELFF,TGTGCCAGCAGGTCCACCGGGAGGGCCGTCACCGGGGAGCTGTTTTTT
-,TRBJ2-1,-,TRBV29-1,CSVEVSGYRVNEQFF,TGCAGCGTTGAAGTTAGTGGGTACAGGGTGAATGAGCAGTTCTTC
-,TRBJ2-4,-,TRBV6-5,CASRPQRGANIQYF,TGTGCCAGCAGGCCCCAGAGAGGTGCCAACATTCAGTACTTC
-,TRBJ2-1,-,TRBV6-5,CASKSLSYNEQFF,TGTGCCAGCAAGAGTCTCTCCTACAATGAGCAGTTCTTC
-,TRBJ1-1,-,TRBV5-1,CASSLDTGPKAFF,TGCGCCAGCAGCTTAGACACAGGGCCCAAAGCTTTCTTT
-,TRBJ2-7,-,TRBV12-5,CASRSLLYEQYF,TGTGCTAGCCGGAGTTTGCTCTACGAGCAGTACTTC
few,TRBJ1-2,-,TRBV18,CASSPDQVGYGYTF,TGTGCCAGCTCACCAGATCAGGTCGGATATGGCTACACCTTC
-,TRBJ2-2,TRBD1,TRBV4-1,CASSQGRGQGWAGELFF,TGCGCCAGCAGCCAAGGAAGAGGACAGGGGTGGGCCGGGGAGCTGTTTTTT
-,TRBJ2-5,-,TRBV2,CASSVLASSQETQYF,TGTGCCAGCAGCGTTCTTGCTAGCAGCCAAGAGACCCAGTACTTC
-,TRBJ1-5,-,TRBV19,CASDSGSNQPQHF,TGTGCCAGCGATTCCGGGAGCAATCAGCCCCAGCATTTT
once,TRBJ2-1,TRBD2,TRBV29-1,CSVEDRGGSYNEQFF,TGCAGCGTTGAAGATCGTGGCGGGAGCTACAATGAGCAGTTCTTC
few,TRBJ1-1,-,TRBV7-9,CASSHQSGGNTEAFF,TGTGCCAGCAGCCACCAGTCCGGCGGTAACACTGAAGCTTTCTTT
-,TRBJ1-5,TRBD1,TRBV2,CASAGGYSNQPQHF,TGTGCCAGCGCAGGGGGGTATAGCAATCAGCCCCAGCATTTT
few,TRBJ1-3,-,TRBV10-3,CASLNPGSSGNTIYF,TGTGCCTCCTTAAACCCGGGGAGCTCTGGAAACACCATATATTTT
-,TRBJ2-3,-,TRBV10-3,CAISEGGASTDTQYF,TGTGCCATCAGTGAGGGCGGTGCTAGCACAGATACGCAGTATTTT
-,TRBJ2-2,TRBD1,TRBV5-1,CASSNTPGQGKTGELFF,TGCGCCAGCAGCAACACTCCGGGACAGGGAAAAACCGGGGAGCTGTTTTTT
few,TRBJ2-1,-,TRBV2,CATRRGGFMDEQFF,TGTGCCACCAGGAGGGGGGGGTTTATGGATGAGCAGTTCTTC
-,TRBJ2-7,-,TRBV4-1,CASSQDPGLRDEQYF,TGCGCCAGCAGCCAAGATCCGGGTTTGAGGGACGAGCAGTACTTC
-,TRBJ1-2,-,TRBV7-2,CASSFSTGGSSGYTF,TGTGCCAGCAGCTTCTCGACAGGAGGATCTAGTGGCTACACCTTC
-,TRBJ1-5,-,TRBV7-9,CASSLAGRGTLGNQPQHF,TGTGCCAGCAGCTTGGCAGGGAGGGGGACTTTGGGCAATCAGCCCCAGCATTTT
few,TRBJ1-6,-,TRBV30,CAWSGGGYSPLHF,TGTGCCTGGAGCGGCGGAGGGTACTCACCCCTCCACTTT
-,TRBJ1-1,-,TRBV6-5,CASSYRGLDQAFF,TGTGCCAGCAGTTACCGGGGGTTGGATCAAGCTTTCTTT
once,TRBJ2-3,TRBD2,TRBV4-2,CASSQEGRETDTQYF,TGTGCCAGCAGCCAAGAGGGGAGGGAGACAGATACGCAGTATTTT
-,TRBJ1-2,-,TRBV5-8,CASSLGGRRGYTF,TGTGCCAGCAGCCTAGGGGGTCGGCGTGGCTACACCTTC
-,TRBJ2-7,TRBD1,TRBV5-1,CASSFSTTGGEQYF,TGCGCCAGCAGCTTTTCCACGACAGGGGGCGAGCAGTACTTC
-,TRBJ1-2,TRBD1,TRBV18,CASSSITGARNAGYTF,TGTGCCAGCTCATCGATTACAGGGGCGAGGAACGCTGGCTACACCTTC
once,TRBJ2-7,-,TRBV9,CASSVGPLQTGEQYF,TGTGCCAGCAGCGTAGGGCCTCTACAGACGGGGGAGCAGTACTTC
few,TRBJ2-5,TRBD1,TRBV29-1,CSSTGDVGETQYF,TGCAGCTCGACAGGGGATGTAGGGGAGACCCAGTACTTC
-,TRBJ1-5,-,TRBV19,CASSIDTGIPNQPQHF,TGTGCCAGTAGTATAGACACAGGGATACCCAATCAGCCCCAGCATTTT
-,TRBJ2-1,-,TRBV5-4,CASSLGQRQASSYNEQFF,TGTGCCAGCAGCTTGGGCCAAAGACAGGCCAGCTCCTACAATGAGCAGTTCTTC
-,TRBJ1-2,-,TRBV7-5,CVTRRLARNYGYTF,TGTGTCACCCGCAGGTTGGCACGAAACTATGGCTACACCTTC
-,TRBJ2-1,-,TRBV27,CASSLYGPSYNEQFF,TGTGCCAGCAGTTTATATGGGCCCTCCTACAATGAGCAGTTCTTC
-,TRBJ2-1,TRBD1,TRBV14,CASSQERTGVNEQFF,TGTGCCAGCAGCCAAGAGAGGACAGGGGTCAATGAGCAGTTCTTC
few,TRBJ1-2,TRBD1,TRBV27,CASSQDRVGYTF,TGTGCCAGCAGTCAGGACAGGGTCGGCTACACCTTC
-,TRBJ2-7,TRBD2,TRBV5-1,CASAPGLAGRWEQYF,TGCGCCAGCGCGCCGGGACTAGCTGGGCGGTGGGAGCAGTACTTC
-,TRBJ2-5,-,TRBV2,CASSEARRGRGETQYF,TGTGCCAGCAGTGAAGCGCGGAGGGGGCGCGGAGAGACCCAGTACTTC
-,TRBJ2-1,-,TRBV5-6,CASSQQGLFGEQFF,TGTGCCAGCAGCCAGCAGGGGCTATTTGGTGAGCAGTTCTTC
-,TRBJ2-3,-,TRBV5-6,CASSLGPTDTQYF,TGTGCCAGCAGCTTGGGGCCCACAGATACGCAGTATTTT
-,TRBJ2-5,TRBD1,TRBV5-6,CASTRQGQTQYF,TGTGCCAGCACACGACAGGGTCAGACCCAGTACTTC
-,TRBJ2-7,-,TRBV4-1,CASSQVLQEYYEQYF,TGCGCCAGCAGCCAAGTTCTACAGGAGTACTACGAGCAGTACTTC
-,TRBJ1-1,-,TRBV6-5,CASSQGATSAFF,TGTGCCAGCAGCCAAGGGGCTACTTCGGCTTTCTTT
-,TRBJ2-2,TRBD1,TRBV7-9,CASNLPGQGNGELFF,TGTGCCAGCAATCTACCGGGACAGGGAAACGGGGAGCTGTTTTTT
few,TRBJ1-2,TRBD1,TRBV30,CAWSTPGTGGHGYTF,TGTGCCTGGAGTACACCCGGGACAGGGGGCCATGGCTACACCTTC
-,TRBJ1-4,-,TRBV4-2,CASSPTSGATNEKLFF,TGTGCCAGCAGCCCGACATCCGGGGCAACTAATGAAAAACTGTTTTTT
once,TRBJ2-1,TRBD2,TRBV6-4,CASSLAGSGGNNEQFF,TGTGCCAGCAGTCTAGCCGGGTCGGGAGGGAACAATGAGCAGTTCTTC
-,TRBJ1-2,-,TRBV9,CASSEGIWGDGYTF,TGTGCCAGCAGCGAGGGGATATGGGGTGATGGCTACACCTTC
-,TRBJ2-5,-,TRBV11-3,CASSLARVGARKGTQYF,TGTGCCAGCAGCTTAGCCCGAGTTGGGGCCCGTAAGGGGACCCAGTACTTC
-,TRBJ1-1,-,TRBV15,CATSIDLQGRRTFF,TGTGCCACCAGCATCGACTTACAGGGCCGTCGAACTTTCTTT
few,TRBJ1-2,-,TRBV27,CASSLGQGYGYTF,TGTGCCAGCAGTTTAGGGCAGGGGTATGGCTACACCTTC
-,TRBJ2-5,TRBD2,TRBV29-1,CSVWTSRQETQYF,TGCAGCGTCTGGACTAGCCGGCAAGAGACCCAGTACTTC
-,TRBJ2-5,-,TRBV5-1,CASSPRDSGQETQYF,TGCGCCAGCAGCCCGAGGGATAGCGGCCAAGAGACCCAGTACTTC
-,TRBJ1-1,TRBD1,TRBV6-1,CASTQGASRNTEAFF,TGTGCCAGCACGCAGGGGGCATCTAGGAACACTGAAGCTTTCTTT
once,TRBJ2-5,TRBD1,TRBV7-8,CASSPSYRGRLSKETQYF,TGTGCCAGCAGCCCATCATACAGGGGGCGCCTGAGCAAAGAGACCCAGTACTTC